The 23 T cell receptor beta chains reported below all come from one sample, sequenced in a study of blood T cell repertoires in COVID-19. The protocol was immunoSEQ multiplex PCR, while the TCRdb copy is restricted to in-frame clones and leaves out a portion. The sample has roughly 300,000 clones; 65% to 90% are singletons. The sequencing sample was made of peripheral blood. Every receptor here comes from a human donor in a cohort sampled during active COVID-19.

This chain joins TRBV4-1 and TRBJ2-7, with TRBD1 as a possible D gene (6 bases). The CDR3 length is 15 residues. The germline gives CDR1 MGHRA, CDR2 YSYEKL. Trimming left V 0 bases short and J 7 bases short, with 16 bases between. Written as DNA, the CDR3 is TGCGCCAGCAGCCAAGAAAGACAGGCTTCTAGGGAGCAGTACTTC. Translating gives CASSQERQASREQYF.

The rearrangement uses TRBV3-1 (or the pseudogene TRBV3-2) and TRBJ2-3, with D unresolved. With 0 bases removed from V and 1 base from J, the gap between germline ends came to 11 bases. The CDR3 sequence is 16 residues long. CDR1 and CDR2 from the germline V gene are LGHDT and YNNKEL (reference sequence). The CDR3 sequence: CASSQEVSLGTDTQYF. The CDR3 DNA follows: TGTGCCAGCAGCCAAGAAGTGAGTCTTGGCACAGATACGCAGTATTTT.

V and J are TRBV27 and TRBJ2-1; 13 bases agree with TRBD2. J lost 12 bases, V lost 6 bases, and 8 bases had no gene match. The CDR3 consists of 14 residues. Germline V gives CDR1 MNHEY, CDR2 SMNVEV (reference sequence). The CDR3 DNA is TGTGCCAGCAGCCTCATTGGACTAGCGGGAGTGCAGTTCTTC. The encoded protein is CASSLIGLAGVQFF.

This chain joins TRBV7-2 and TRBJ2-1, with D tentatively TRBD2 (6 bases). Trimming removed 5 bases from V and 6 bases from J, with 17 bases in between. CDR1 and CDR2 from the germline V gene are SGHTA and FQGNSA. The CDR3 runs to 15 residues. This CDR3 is CASSLTSQIVNEQFF. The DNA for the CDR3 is TGTGCCAGCAGCCTAACTAGCCAGATAGTCAATGAGCAGTTCTTC.

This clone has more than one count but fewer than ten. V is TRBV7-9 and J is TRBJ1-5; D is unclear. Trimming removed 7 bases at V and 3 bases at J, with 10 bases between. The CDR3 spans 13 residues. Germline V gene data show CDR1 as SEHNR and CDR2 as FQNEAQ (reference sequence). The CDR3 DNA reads TGTGCCAGCAATCCGGTACTCAATCAGCCCCAGCATTTT. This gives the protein CASNPVLNQPQHF. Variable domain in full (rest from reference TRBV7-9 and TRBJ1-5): DTGVSQNPRHKITKRGQNVTFRCDPISEHNRLYWYRQTLGQGPEFLTYFQNEAQLEKSRLLSDRFSAERPKGSFSTLEIQRTEQGDSAMYLCASNPVLNQPQHFGDGTRLSIL.

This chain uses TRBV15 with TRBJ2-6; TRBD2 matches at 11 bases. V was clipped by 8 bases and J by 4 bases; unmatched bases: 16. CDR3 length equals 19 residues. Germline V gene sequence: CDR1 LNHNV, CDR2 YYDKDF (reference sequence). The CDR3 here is CATSLGLLAGVGGANVLTF. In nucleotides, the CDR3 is TGTGCCACCTCACTGGGACTACTAGCGGGAGTAGGGGGGGCCAACGTCCTGACTTTC.

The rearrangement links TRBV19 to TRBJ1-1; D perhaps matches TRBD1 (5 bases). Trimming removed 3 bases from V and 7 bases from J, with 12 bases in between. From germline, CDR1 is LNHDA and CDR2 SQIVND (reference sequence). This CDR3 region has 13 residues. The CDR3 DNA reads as TGTGCCAGTAGTATGATGGGCAGGGATGAAGCTTTCTTT. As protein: CASSMMGRDEAFF.

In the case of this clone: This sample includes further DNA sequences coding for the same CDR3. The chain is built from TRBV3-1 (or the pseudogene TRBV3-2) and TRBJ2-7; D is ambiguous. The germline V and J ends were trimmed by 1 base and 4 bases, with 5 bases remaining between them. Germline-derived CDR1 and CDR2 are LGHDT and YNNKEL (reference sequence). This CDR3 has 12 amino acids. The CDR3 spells CASSQAGYEQYF. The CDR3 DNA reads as TGTGCCAGCAGCCAAGCCGGGTACGAGCAGTACTTC.

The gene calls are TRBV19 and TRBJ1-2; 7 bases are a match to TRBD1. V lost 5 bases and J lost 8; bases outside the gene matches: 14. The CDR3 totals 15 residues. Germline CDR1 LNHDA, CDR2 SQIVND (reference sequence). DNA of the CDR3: TGTGCCAGTAGTGTAAACCTAGGGACAGCTCGGGGCTACACCTTC. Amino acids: CASSVNLGTARGYTF. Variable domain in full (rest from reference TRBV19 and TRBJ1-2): DGGITQSPKYLFRKEGQNVTLSCEQNLNHDAMYWYRQDPGQGLRLIYYSQIVNDFQKGDIAEGYSVSREKKESFPLTVTSAQKNPTAFYLCASSVNLGTARGYTFGSGTRLTVV.

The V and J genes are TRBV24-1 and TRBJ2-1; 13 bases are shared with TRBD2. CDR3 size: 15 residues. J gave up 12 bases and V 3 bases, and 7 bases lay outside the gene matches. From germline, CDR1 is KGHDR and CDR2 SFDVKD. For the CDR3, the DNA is TGTGCCACCAGTGATGTGAGGACTAGCGGGAGAGGGCAGTTCTTC. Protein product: CATSDVRTSGRGQFF.

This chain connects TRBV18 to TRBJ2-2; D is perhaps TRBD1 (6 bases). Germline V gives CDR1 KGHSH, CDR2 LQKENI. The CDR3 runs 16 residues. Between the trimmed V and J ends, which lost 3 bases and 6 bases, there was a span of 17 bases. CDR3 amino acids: CASSPDSGVVAGELFF. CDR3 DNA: TGTGCCAGCTCACCGGACAGCGGAGTGGTGGCCGGGGAGCTGTTTTTT.

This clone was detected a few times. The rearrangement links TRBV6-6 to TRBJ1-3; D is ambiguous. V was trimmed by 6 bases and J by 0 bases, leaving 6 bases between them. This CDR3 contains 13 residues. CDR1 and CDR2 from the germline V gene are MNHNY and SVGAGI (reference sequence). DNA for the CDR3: TGTGCCAGCAGATCCAGCTCTGGAAACACCATATATTTT. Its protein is CASRSSSGNTIYF.

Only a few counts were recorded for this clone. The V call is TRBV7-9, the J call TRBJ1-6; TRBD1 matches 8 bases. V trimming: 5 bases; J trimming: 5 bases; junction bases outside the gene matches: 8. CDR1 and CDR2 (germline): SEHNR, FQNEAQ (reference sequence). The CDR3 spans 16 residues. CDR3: CASSPTGTGNNSPLHF. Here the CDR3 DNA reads TGTGCCAGCAGCCCAACCGGGACAGGCAATAATTCACCCCTCCACTTT.

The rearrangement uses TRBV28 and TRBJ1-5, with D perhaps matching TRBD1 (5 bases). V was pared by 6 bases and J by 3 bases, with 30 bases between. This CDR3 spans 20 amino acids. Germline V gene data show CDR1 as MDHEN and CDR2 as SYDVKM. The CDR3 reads CASSINWRIQDNIFNQPQHF. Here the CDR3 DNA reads TGTGCCAGCAGCATTAATTGGCGGATCCAGGACAACATCTTCAATCAGCCCCAGCATTTT.

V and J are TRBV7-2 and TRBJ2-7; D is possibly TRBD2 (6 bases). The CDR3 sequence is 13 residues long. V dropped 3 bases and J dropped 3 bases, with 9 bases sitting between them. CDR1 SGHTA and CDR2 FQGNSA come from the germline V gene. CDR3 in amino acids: CASSFGLNYEQYF. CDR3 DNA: TGTGCCAGCAGCTTCGGACTAAACTACGAGCAGTACTTC.

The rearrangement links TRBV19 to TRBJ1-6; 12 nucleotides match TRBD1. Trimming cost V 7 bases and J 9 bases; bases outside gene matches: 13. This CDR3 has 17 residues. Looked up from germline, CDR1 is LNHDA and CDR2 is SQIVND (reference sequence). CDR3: CASKGPGTGGNLSPLHF. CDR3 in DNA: TGTGCCAGTAAGGGGCCCGGGACAGGGGGCAATCTTTCACCCCTCCACTTT.

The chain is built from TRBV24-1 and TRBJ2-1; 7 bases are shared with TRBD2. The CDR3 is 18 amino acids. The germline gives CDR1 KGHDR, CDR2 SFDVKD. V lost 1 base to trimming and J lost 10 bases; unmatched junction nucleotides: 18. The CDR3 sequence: CATSDFGRGDPAPIEQFF. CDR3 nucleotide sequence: TGTGCCACCAGTGATTTTGGCCGGGGGGATCCGGCCCCAATCGAGCAGTTCTTC.

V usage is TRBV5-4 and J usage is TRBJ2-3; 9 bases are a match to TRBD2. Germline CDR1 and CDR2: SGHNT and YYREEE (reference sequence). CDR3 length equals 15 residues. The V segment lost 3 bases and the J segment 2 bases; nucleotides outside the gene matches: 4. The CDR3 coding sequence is TGTGCCAGCAGCTCCAGCGGGAGGTACACAGATACGCAGTATTTT. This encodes CASSSSGRYTDTQYF.

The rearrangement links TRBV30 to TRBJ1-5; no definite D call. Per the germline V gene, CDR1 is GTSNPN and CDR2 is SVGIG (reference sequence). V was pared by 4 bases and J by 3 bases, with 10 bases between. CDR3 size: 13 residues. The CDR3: CAWTSGFNQPQHF. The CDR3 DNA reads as TGTGCCTGGACTTCAGGATTCAATCAGCCCCAGCATTTT. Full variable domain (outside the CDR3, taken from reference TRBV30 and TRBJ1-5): SQTIHQWPATLVQPVGSPLSLECTVEGTSNPNLYWYRQAAGRGLQLLFYSVGIGQISSEVPQNLSASRPQDRQFILSSKKLLLSDSGFYLCAWTSGFNQPQHFGDGTRLSIL.

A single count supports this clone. The chain's CDR3 is CASSPTGFGSNEQFF. In nucleotides, the CDR3 is TGTGCCAGCAGCCCGACAGGTTTCGGGTCCAATGAGCAGTTCTTC. V is TRBV7-8 and J is TRBJ2-1; D perhaps matches TRBD1 (6 bases). Trimming took off 5 bases at V and 6 bases at J, with 17 bases between the two ends. The germline V gene has CDR1 SGHVS and CDR2 FQNEAQ. CDR3 size: 15 residues.

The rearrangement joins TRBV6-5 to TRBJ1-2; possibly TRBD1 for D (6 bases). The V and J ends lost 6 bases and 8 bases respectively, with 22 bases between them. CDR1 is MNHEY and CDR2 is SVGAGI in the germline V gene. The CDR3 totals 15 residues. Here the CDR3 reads CASRTNTPTGFGYTF. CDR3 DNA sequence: TGTGCCAGCAGAACGAACACCCCAACAGGGTTCGGCTACACCTTC.

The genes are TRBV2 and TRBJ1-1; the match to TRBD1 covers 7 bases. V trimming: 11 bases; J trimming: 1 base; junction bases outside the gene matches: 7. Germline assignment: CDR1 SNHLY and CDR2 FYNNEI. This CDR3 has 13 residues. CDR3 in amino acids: CASTGTANTEAFF. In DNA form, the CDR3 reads TGTGCCTCCACCGGGACAGCGAACACTGAAGCTTTCTTT.

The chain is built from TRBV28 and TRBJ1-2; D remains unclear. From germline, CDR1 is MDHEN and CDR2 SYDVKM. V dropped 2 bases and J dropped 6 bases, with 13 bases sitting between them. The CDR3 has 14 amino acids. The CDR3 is CASSLDWRVDGYTF. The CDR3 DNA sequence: TGTGCCAGCAGTTTAGATTGGAGGGTGGATGGCTACACCTTC.